The 2 T cell receptor beta chains presented below share a single source sample, sequenced in a study of T cells expressing NK-cell markers. TCRdb reanalyzed the 5' RACE reads and collapses them to one entry per CDR3 protein, without DNA. Its table records over 350,000 distinct CDR3 sequences. The sample comprised blood T cells: a sorted CD56 or NKG2C T cell subset, CD4+ or CD8+ T cells, or bulk PBMC T cells (not recorded which). The receptors were sampled from a woman aged 50 to 60 in good health.

The chain joins TRBV3-1 to TRBJ2-3; TCRdb's D call of TRBD2 is untestable without DNA. The CDR3 runs to 14 residues. Germline lookup yields CDR1 LGHDT and CDR2 YNNKEL (reference sequence). CDR3 sequence: CASSPPSGTDTQYF.

This chain connects TRBV24-1 to TRBJ2-7; TCRdb calls TRBD2, which cannot be checked without DNA. The CDR3 spans 15 residues. Germline V gene data show CDR1 as KGHDR and CDR2 as SFDVKD. The CDR3 here is CATSDTSGSSYEQYF.